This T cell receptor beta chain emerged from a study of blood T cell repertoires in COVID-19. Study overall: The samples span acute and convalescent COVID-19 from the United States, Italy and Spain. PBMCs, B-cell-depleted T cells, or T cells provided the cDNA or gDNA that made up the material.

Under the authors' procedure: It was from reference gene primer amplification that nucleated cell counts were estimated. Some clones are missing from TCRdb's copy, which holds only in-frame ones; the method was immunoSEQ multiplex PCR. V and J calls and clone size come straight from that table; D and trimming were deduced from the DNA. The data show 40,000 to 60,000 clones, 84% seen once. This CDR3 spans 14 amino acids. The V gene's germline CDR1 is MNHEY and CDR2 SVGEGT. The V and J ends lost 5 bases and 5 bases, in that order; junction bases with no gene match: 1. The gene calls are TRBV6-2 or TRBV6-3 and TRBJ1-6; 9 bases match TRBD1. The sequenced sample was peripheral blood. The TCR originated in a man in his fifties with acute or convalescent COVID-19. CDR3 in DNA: TGTGCCAGCAGTCGGACAGGGGATAATTCACCCCTCCACTTT. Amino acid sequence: CASSRTGDNSPLHF.